Listed below are T cell receptor beta chains from one sample, sequenced in a study of T-cell reconstitution after alpha-beta-depleted transplantation in children. TCRdb redid the calling of the PCR reads with MiXCR, one entry per CDR3 protein. The sample records some 600,000 distinct CDR3 sequences, 10% to 15% being singletons. The material was PBMCs, mostly from graft donor cells, obtained 360 days after TCRalphabeta/CD19-depleted stem cell transplant. The receptors stem from a male patient younger than 18 who had a stem cell transplant for acute myeloid leukemia, so the T cells may come from the graft donor. Both conserved end residues are part of each CDR3. Fields, in order: clone size, J gene, V gene, D gene, CDR3 protein, CDR3 DNA. D genes are given only for firm matches. A row's size may be missing; if present it is once, few, many or a size class.

-,TRBJ2-2,TRBV21-1,-,CASSPKPSDRGIGTGELFF,TGTGCCAGCAGTCCGAAACCCTCTGACAGGGGAATAGGGACCGGGGAGCTGTTTTTT
-,TRBJ2-3,TRBV28,TRBD1,CASRAAGQGVTDTQYF,TGTGCCAGCAGGGCCGCCGGGCAGGGGGTCACAGATACGCAGTATTTT
few,TRBJ2-3,TRBV7-9,-,CASSLALGVGTDTQYF,TGTGCCAGCAGCTTAGCCTTGGGGGTAGGCACAGATACGCAGTATTTT
many,TRBJ2-4,TRBV20-1,TRBD1,CSARGQGAQNIQYF,TGCAGTGCTAGAGGACAGGGCGCACAGAACATTCAGTACTTC
few,TRBJ2-1,TRBV5-1,TRBD2,CASSLGPSGTTYNEQFF,TGCGCCAGCAGCTTGGGGCCTAGCGGGACGACTTACAATGAGCAGTTCTTC
few,TRBJ2-5,TRBV10-3,-,CAIRPQTQETQYF,TGTGCCATCAGGCCGCAAACTCAAGAGACCCAGTACTTC
few,TRBJ2-5,TRBV7-6,-,CASSGWYQETQYF,TGTGCCAGCAGCGGATGGTACCAAGAGACCCAGTACTTC
-,TRBJ1-3,TRBV6-1,TRBD1,CASSEGFDRGGNTIYF,TGTGCCAGCAGCGAGGGGTTCGACAGGGGAGGAAACACCATATATTTT
few,TRBJ2-1,TRBV12-3/TRBV12-4,TRBD2,CASTPPSGRAVEQFF,TGTGCCAGCACCCCCCCCAGCGGGAGGGCCGTGGAGCAGTTCTTC
-,TRBJ2-3,TRBV21-1,-,CASSKNGRGTDTQYF,TGTGCCAGCAGCAAGAACGGGAGAGGCACAGATACGCAGTATTTT
-,TRBJ1-2,TRBV5-1,-,CASSMGPQEGNYGYTF,TGCGCCAGCAGCATGGGACCCCAAGAAGGGAACTATGGCTACACCTTC
few,TRBJ2-1,TRBV20-1,-,CSAREGDSRHNEQFF,TGCAGTGCTAGAGAAGGCGACTCGCGGCACAATGAGCAGTTCTTC
-,TRBJ2-1,TRBV7-2,TRBD2,CASSLFASGALYNEQFF,TGTGCCAGCAGCTTATTCGCTAGCGGAGCCCTCTACAATGAGCAGTTCTTC
few,TRBJ2-5,TRBV28,TRBD1,CASRQADRVETQYF,TGTGCCAGCAGGCAAGCTGACAGGGTAGAGACCCAGTACTTC
many,TRBJ2-5,TRBV29-1,TRBD1,CSAWTGSRETQYF,TGCAGCGCTTGGACAGGCTCGAGGGAGACCCAGTACTTC
-,TRBJ2-1,TRBV4-3,TRBD2,CASSQLSGSGYNEQFF,TGCGCCAGCAGCCAGCTTAGCGGGAGCGGCTACAATGAGCAGTTCTTC
-,TRBJ2-7,TRBV29-1,TRBD1,CSACLSGQGRYEQYF,TGCAGCGCCTGCCTGTCGGGACAGGGCCGCTACGAGCAGTACTTC
-,TRBJ2-1,TRBV19,TRBD2,CASSILAGPNEQFF,TGTGCCAGTAGTATACTAGCGGGACCCAATGAGCAGTTCTTC
many,TRBJ2-1,TRBV7-9,-,CASSLEGGAYNEQFF,TGTGCCAGCAGCTTAGAGGGGGGCGCCTACAATGAGCAGTTCTTC
-,TRBJ2-1,TRBV12-3/TRBV12-4,TRBD2,CTSSLVLGLFGTYNEQFF,TGTACCAGCAGTTTAGTGTTGGGACTATTTGGGACTTACAATGAGCAGTTCTTC
many,TRBJ2-1,TRBV20-1,-,CSAREFLRSWYEQFF,TGCAGTGCTAGAGAATTTTTGAGGAGTTGGTATGAGCAGTTCTTC
many,TRBJ1-5,TRBV4-2,TRBD1,CASSRGTGGALGNQPQHF,TGTGCCAGCAGCCGAGGGACAGGGGGCGCGTTAGGCAATCAGCCCCAGCATTTT
few,TRBJ2-1,TRBV30,-,CAWSDETDEQFF,TGTGCCTGGAGTGACGAGACGGATGAGCAGTTCTTC
-,TRBJ2-7,TRBV10-3,-,CAISGDRTFSYEQYF,TGTGCCATCAGTGGTGACAGGACCTTCTCCTACGAGCAGTACTTC
few,TRBJ2-1,TRBV7-3,TRBD2,CASSRLAGGASSYNEQFF,TGTGCCAGCAGCCGACTAGCGGGAGGGGCCAGCTCCTACAATGAGCAGTTCTTC
many,TRBJ2-5,TRBV29-1,TRBD1,CSVADRGFGRETQYF,TGCAGCGTTGCCGACAGGGGCTTCGGGAGAGAGACCCAGTACTTC
-,TRBJ1-2,TRBV7-2,-,CASSLAPGTLYGYTF,TGTGCCAGCAGCTTAGCGCCCGGAACCCTCTATGGCTACACCTTC
-,TRBJ1-5,TRBV20-1,-,CSARDVGGRPQHF,TGCAGTGCTAGAGATGTTGGGGGCAGGCCCCAGCATTTT
few,TRBJ2-3,TRBV20-1,TRBD2,CSANLAGPTDTQYF,TGCAGTGCTAACTTAGCGGGGCCCACAGATACGCAGTATTTT
-,TRBJ2-3,TRBV7-9,TRBD2,CASSPPPLAASTDTQYF,TGTGCCAGCAGCCCGCCCCCACTAGCGGCTAGCACAGATACGCAGTATTTT
-,TRBJ2-2,TRBV2,TRBD2,CASSEIRTSREPGELFF,TGTGCCAGCAGTGAGATCAGGACTAGCCGCGAACCTGGGGAGCTGTTTTTT
few,TRBJ2-7,TRBV14,-,CASSQVNSQQYF,TGTGCCAGCAGCCAAGTGAATAGCCAGCAGTACTTC
-,TRBJ1-4,TRBV4-3,TRBD1,CASSHSGTDDNEKLFF,TGCGCCAGCAGCCATTCCGGGACAGACGATAATGAAAAACTGTTTTTT
many,TRBJ2-7,TRBV20-1,-,CSARDPVTPVSEQYF,TGCAGTGCTAGAGATCCGGTAACTCCGGTATCCGAGCAGTACTTC
few,TRBJ2-1,TRBV20-1,-,CSARAGWYNEQFF,TGCAGTGCTAGGGCGGGCTGGTACAATGAGCAGTTCTTC
many,TRBJ2-3,TRBV6-6,TRBD1,CASRKTGNTDTQYF,TGTGCCAGCAGAAAGACAGGGAACACAGATACGCAGTATTTT
-,TRBJ1-5,TRBV28,-,CASSPPGVINQPQHF,TGTGCCAGCAGTCCCCCTGGGGTCATTAATCAGCCCCAGCATTTT
many,TRBJ2-5,TRBV20-1,-,CSAGETQYF,TGCAGCGCAGGGGAGACCCAGTACTTC
-,TRBJ2-7,TRBV6-5,TRBD1,CASSYSGQGSPSVEQYF,TGTGCCAGCAGTTACTCGGGACAGGGGAGCCCCAGCGTCGAGCAGTACTTC
-,TRBJ2-5,TRBV12-3/TRBV12-4,-,CASRRKGPKETQYF,TGTGCCAGCAGGAGAAAGGGCCCAAAAGAGACCCAGTACTTC
-,TRBJ2-1,TRBV6-6,-,CASSYSGGIEQFF,TGTGCCAGCAGTTACTCGGGCGGGATAGAGCAGTTCTTC
-,TRBJ2-3,TRBV7-3,TRBD2,CASSSRLAETTDTQYF,TGTGCCAGCAGCTCCCGACTAGCGGAGACTACAGATACGCAGTATTTT
many,TRBJ2-7,TRBV7-6,TRBD1,CASSLATTDRAHEQYF,TGTGCCAGCAGCTTAGCCACCACGGACAGGGCCCACGAGCAGTACTTC
few,TRBJ2-1,TRBV3-1,TRBD2,CASSQGGGLAREQFF,TGTGCCAGCAGCCAAGGAGGGGGACTAGCAAGGGAGCAGTTCTTC
-,TRBJ2-3,TRBV7-8,-,CASSLALRGLATDTQYF,TGTGCCAGCAGCTTAGCGCTGAGGGGCTTAGCCACAGATACGCAGTATTTT
-,TRBJ1-6,TRBV20-1,-,CSARFSYNSPLHF,TGCAGTGCTAGGTTCTCCTATAATTCACCCCTCCACTTT
few,TRBJ2-2,TRBV5-1,TRBD2,CASLPGLAENTGELFF,TGCGCCAGCCTCCCGGGACTAGCGGAGAACACCGGGGAGCTGTTTTTT
-,TRBJ2-1,TRBV12-3/TRBV12-4,-,CASSSDSPKQFF,TGTGCCAGCAGTTCGGACTCTCCAAAGCAGTTCTTC
many,TRBJ2-7,TRBV20-1,-,CSAILAPSYEQYF,TGCAGTGCTATCTTAGCCCCGTCCTACGAGCAGTACTTC
-,TRBJ2-7,TRBV19,TRBD2,CASSISLGLAVYEQYF,TGTGCCAGTAGTATTTCCCTAGGGCTAGCGGTCTACGAGCAGTACTTC
few,TRBJ2-1,TRBV27,-,CASSFFRDEQFF,TGTGCCAGCAGTTTCTTTAGGGATGAGCAGTTCTTC
many,TRBJ2-3,TRBV27,-,CASSLWALGDTQYF,TGTGCCAGCAGTTTGTGGGCGCTAGGAGATACGCAGTATTTT
-,TRBJ2-7,TRBV5-1,-,CASSALLAGGPYGQYF,TGCGCCAGCAGCGCGCTACTAGCCGGAGGGCCCTACGGGCAGTACTTC
few,TRBJ2-7,TRBV7-2,TRBD2,CASSSMGLAGLYEQYF,TGTGCCAGCAGTTCAATGGGACTAGCGGGACTCTACGAGCAGTACTTC
few,TRBJ2-7,TRBV6-2/TRBV6-3,TRBD2,CASSSTRLAGGYEQYF,TGTGCCAGCAGTTCAACCCGACTAGCGGGAGGTTACGAGCAGTACTTC
many,TRBJ2-1,TRBV12-3/TRBV12-4,-,CASISGAFNEQFF,TGTGCCAGCATCTCCGGGGCCTTCAATGAGCAGTTCTTC
-,TRBJ1-2,TRBV29-1,-,CSVVIGGYTF,TGCAGCGTTGTGATAGGTGGCTACACCTTC
many,TRBJ2-2,TRBV29-1,TRBD1,CSVTGTGHGGTGELFF,TGCAGCGTTACCGGGACAGGCCACGGGGGCACCGGGGAGCTGTTTTTT
many,TRBJ2-1,TRBV12-3/TRBV12-4,-,CASILQGSRLLSYNEQFF,TGTGCCAGCATTCTGCAGGGTTCGAGATTATTGTCCTACAATGAGCAGTTCTTC
-,TRBJ1-5,TRBV7-8,-,CASSLTQESNQPQHF,TGTGCCAGCAGCTTGACCCAGGAAAGCAATCAGCCCCAGCATTTT